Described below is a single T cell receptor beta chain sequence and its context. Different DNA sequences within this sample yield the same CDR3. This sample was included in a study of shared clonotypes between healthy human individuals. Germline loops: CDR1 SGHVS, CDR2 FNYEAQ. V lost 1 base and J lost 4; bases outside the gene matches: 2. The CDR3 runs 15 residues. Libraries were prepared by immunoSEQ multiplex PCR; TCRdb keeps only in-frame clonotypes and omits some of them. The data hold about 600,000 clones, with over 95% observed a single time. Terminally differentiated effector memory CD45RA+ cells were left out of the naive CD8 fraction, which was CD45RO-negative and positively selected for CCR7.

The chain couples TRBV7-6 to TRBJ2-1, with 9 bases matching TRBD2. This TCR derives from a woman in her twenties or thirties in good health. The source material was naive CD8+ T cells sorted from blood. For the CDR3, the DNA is TGTGCCAGCAGCTTAGGACTAGCGGATTACAATGAGCAGTTCTTC. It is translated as CASSLGLADYNEQFF.